These 2 T cell receptor beta chains share one sample of origin, sequenced in a study of T cell responses to AZD1222 COVID-19 vaccine. Sequenced by immunoSEQ multiplex PCR; TCRdb stores in-frame clones only, minus some. The table lists approximately 150,000 clones, more than 85% of them singletons. This specimen was peripheral blood, taken 28 days after the second AZD1222 dose. These receptors originate from an adult who received the AZD1222 COVID-19 vaccine.

The chain uses TRBV24-1 and TRBJ1-5; D perhaps matches TRBD1 (5 bases). The CDR3 consists of 13 residues. The V gene's germline CDR1 is KGHDR and CDR2 SFDVKD. Between the trimmed V and J ends, which lost 9 bases and 5 bases, there was a span of 13 bases. Written as DNA, the CDR3 is TGTGCCACCTCCAGGGAGGAGGATCAGCCCCAGCATTTT. Translated: CATSREEDQPQHF.

The J gene is TRBJ2-5, the V gene TRBV9; 7 nucleotides line up with TRBD2. The CDR3 totals 15 residues. With V trimmed by 0 bases and J by 5 bases, 7 bases remained unmatched. Germline loops: CDR1 SGDLS, CDR2 YYNGEE. Here the CDR3 DNA reads TGTGCCAGCAGCGTAGCGGGACTACCAATCGAGACCCAGTACTTC. This gives the protein CASSVAGLPIETQYF.